Listed below are T cell receptor beta chains from one sample, sequenced in a study of blood T cell repertoires in COVID-19. Sequenced by immunoSEQ multiplex PCR; TCRdb stores in-frame clones only, minus some. Among around 110,000 clones listed, more than 70% were seen once. The specimen sequenced was peripheral blood. The receptors stem from a man aged 45-65 years with active or convalescent COVID-19. Each CDR3 is given with its conserved first and last residue. The D gene is left open where the match is weak. Clone sizes are given selectively: once, few, many, or a class where the clone is expanded.

size	V	J	D	DNA	CDR3
NA	TRBV28	TRBJ2-7	TRBD1	TGTGCCAGCAGTTTACGTGACTTCCGGGACAGACCCTACGAGCAGTACTTC	CASSLRDFRDRPYEQYF
NA	TRBV20-1	TRBJ1-2	NA	TGCAGTGCTAGTCTTGAGGGTGGGAAGGGCTACACCTTC	CSASLEGGKGYTF
NA	TRBV5-1	TRBJ1-2	TRBD1	TGCGCCAGCAGTTCCGGGACAGGGAACTATGGCTACACCTTC	CASSSGTGNYGYTF
NA	TRBV6-5	TRBJ2-2	TRBD2	TGTGCCAGCAAACTAGCGGGGGGAGCCGGGGAGCTGTTTTTT	CASKLAGGAGELFF
NA	TRBV18	TRBJ1-5	NA	TGTGCCAGCTCGGCAGGGTTTGAGGATCAGCCCCAGCATTTT	CASSAGFEDQPQHF
NA	TRBV6-5	TRBJ1-1	NA	TGTGCCAGCAGTTGGGCAGGGGCGGGTGTACACACTGAAGCTTTCTTT	CASSWAGAGVHTEAFF
NA	TRBV29-1	TRBJ2-2	TRBD2	TGCAGCGTTTTCGGGGATAGCGGGATGGCCACCGGGGAGCTGTTTTTT	CSVFGDSGMATGELFF
NA	TRBV19	TRBJ2-6	NA	TGTGCCAGTAGTGGCAGGGGAGTCTCTGGGGCCAACGTCCTGACTTTC	CASSGRGVSGANVLTF
NA	TRBV6-6	TRBJ1-1	NA	TGTGCCAGCAGTTACACGGGGGGCATGAACACTGAAGCTTTCTTT	CASSYTGGMNTEAFF
NA	TRBV3-1/TRBV3-2	TRBJ2-1	NA	TGTGCCAGCAGACTACGCCAGGGAGAGGAGGGAAACAATGAGCAGTTCTTC	CASRLRQGEEGNNEQFF
NA	TRBV7-9	TRBJ1-2	NA	TGTGCCAGCAGCCCGGACTCCTTCCATGGCTACACCTTC	CASSPDSFHGYTF
NA	TRBV27	TRBJ1-6	TRBD1	TGTGCCAGCAAACGACAGGGGAAAGAAGTAGATTCACCCCTCCACTTT	CASKRQGKEVDSPLHF
few	TRBV18	TRBJ1-4	TRBD1	TGTGCCAGCTCACCTCTTGGGCAGGGGGCTTCTAATGAAAAACTGTTTTTT	CASSPLGQGASNEKLFF
NA	TRBV6-5	TRBJ2-2	TRBD2	TGTGCCAGCAGTTACGCGGGGGGCACCGGGGAGCTGTTTTTT	CASSYAGGTGELFF
NA	TRBV21-1	TRBJ2-7	NA	TGTGCCAGCAGCCAAGCTCCGTCTACAGGAATTCTATATAGTTTCTACGAGCAGTACTTC	CASSQAPSTGILYSFYEQYF
NA	TRBV2	TRBJ2-1	TRBD2	TGTGCCAGCAGTGGGGGGACTAGCGGGAGTGGGTTCTTC	CASSGGTSGSGFF
NA	TRBV5-1	TRBJ2-3	NA	TGCGCCAGCAGCTCCACTACGAGCACAGATACGCAGTATTTT	CASSSTTSTDTQYF
NA	TRBV6-5	TRBJ1-5	TRBD1	TGTGCCAGCACCCGGGACAGCCTTTTCAATCAGCCCCAGCATTTT	CASTRDSLFNQPQHF
NA	TRBV10-3	TRBJ2-1	NA	TGTGCCATCACGAGCGGACCGAGCTCCTACAATGAGCAGTTCTTC	CAITSGPSSYNEQFF
NA	TRBV7-9	TRBJ2-5	TRBD2	TGTGCCAGCACCTCCGCTAGCGGGATGGGTGAGACCCAGTACTTC	CASTSASGMGETQYF
NA	TRBV7-9	TRBJ2-5	NA	TGTGCCAGCAGCTTAGGAGGCGGGACCGAAGAGACCCAGTACTTC	CASSLGGGTEETQYF
NA	TRBV9	TRBJ1-5	NA	TGTGCCAGCAGCCAAGAGTCCGCGAATCAGCCCCAGCATTTT	CASSQESANQPQHF
once	TRBV6-2/TRBV6-3	TRBJ2-2	TRBD2	TGTGCCAGCAGCGTCAGACTAGCGGGAGAGCGTGCCGGGGAGCTGTTTTTT	CASSVRLAGERAGELFF
NA	TRBV19	TRBJ2-7	TRBD1	TGTGCCAGTAGTAGGGGACAGGGGGCCTACGAGCAGTACTTC	CASSRGQGAYEQYF
NA	TRBV24-1	TRBJ2-1	NA	TGTGCCACCAGTGATTTTGACCGGAGCTCCTACAATGAGCAGTTCTTC	CATSDFDRSSYNEQFF
NA	TRBV18	TRBJ1-5	NA	TGTGCCAGCTCACCACAGGCAGGGAGGAATCAGCCCCAGCATTTT	CASSPQAGRNQPQHF
NA	TRBV23-1	TRBJ2-7	NA	TGCGCCAGCAGTCCTCACGGACAGCCAAGCTCCTACGAGCAGTACTTC	CASSPHGQPSSYEQYF
NA	TRBV30	TRBJ2-3	TRBD2	TGTGCCTGGAGTGTACCGCAGGGGACTAGCGGGAGCACAGATACGCAGTATTTT	CAWSVPQGTSGSTDTQYF
NA	TRBV6-5	TRBJ2-7	NA	TGTGCCAGCAGTTACGATGGGGGGTTCAACGAGCAGTACTTC	CASSYDGGFNEQYF
NA	TRBV5-1	TRBJ1-2	TRBD1	TGCGCCAGCAGCTTCACACGGGACAGCAAGGGCTACACCTTC	CASSFTRDSKGYTF
NA	TRBV19	TRBJ2-7	NA	TGTGCCAGTAGTATTGGGGGGGCGATTCACTACGAGCAGTACTTC	CASSIGGAIHYEQYF
NA	TRBV9	TRBJ2-1	TRBD2	TGTGCCAGCAGCGTTACACTAGCGGGAGCGTCCAATGAGCAGTTCTTC	CASSVTLAGASNEQFF
NA	TRBV24-1	TRBJ2-7	NA	TGTGCCACCAGTGATAGAGGGTACGAGCAGTACTTC	CATSDRGYEQYF
NA	TRBV30	TRBJ2-7	TRBD1	TGTGCCTCCACCCCCCGGGACAGGGTCCACGAGCAGTACTTC	CASTPRDRVHEQYF
NA	TRBV4-1	TRBJ2-7	TRBD2	TGCGCCAGCAGCCACGTAGCGGGAGGGGTCTTTTACGAGCAGTACTTC	CASSHVAGGVFYEQYF
NA	TRBV3-1/TRBV3-2	TRBJ1-2	NA	TGTGCCAGCAGCGGTCCTTCGGACAGACTATATGGCTACACCTTC	CASSGPSDRLYGYTF
NA	TRBV25-1	TRBJ1-1	NA	TGTGCCAGCAGTGAAGGCGGGAGGGCTGAAGCTTTCTTT	CASSEGGRAEAFF
NA	TRBV5-1	TRBJ2-7	NA	TGCGCCAGCAGCTTGGAGAGACAAACCTACGAGCAGTACTTC	CASSLERQTYEQYF
NA	TRBV7-2	TRBJ2-1	TRBD1	TGTGCCAGCAGCATCCGGGACAGGGCCTACAATGAGCAGTTCTTC	CASSIRDRAYNEQFF
NA	TRBV6-5	TRBJ2-5	TRBD1	TGTGCCAGCAGTTCCCCCGACAGGGGTGAGACCCAGTACTTC	CASSSPDRGETQYF
NA	TRBV6-2/TRBV6-3	TRBJ1-5	NA	TGTGCCAGCAGTTACATGGGGCAGGGAATGGGTAACGAGCATTTT	CASSYMGQGMGNEHF
NA	TRBV3-1/TRBV3-2	TRBJ2-7	TRBD2	TGTGCCAGCTCCCAAACTAGCGGGAGGCTATCCTACGAGCAGTACTTC	CASSQTSGRLSYEQYF
NA	TRBV6-6	TRBJ2-1	TRBD2	TGTGCCAGCAGTTACAGCGGGACGGATCCGGGGCAGTTCTTC	CASSYSGTDPGQFF
NA	TRBV10-1	TRBJ2-2	TRBD2	TGCGCCAGCAGTGAGACTAGCGGGAGTTACAACGGGGAGCTGTTTTTT	CASSETSGSYNGELFF
NA	TRBV27	TRBJ1-5	NA	TGTGCCAGCAGTACATACTACGACAGCAATCAGCCCCAGCATTTT	CASSTYYDSNQPQHF
NA	TRBV7-2	TRBJ2-6	NA	TGTGCCAGCAGCTTAGCAGGGACTTCTGGGGCCAACGTCCTGACTTTC	CASSLAGTSGANVLTF
NA	TRBV4-2	TRBJ2-6	NA	TGTGCCAGCAGCCAAGATCTGGGGAGCTCTGGGGCCAACGTCCTGACTTTC	CASSQDLGSSGANVLTF
NA	TRBV11-2	TRBJ1-4	TRBD1	TGTGCCAGCAGCAGCACCGCAGGGGGCGTAGGGAATGAAAAACTGTTTTTT	CASSSTAGGVGNEKLFF
NA	TRBV2	TRBJ2-5	NA	TGTGCCAGCAGTGTCGTCAGGGGAACAGAGACCCAGTACTTC	CASSVVRGTETQYF
NA	TRBV28	TRBJ1-4	NA	TGTGCCAGCAGTTTGTTAGCAGGAGGAGATGAAAAACTGTTTTTT	CASSLLAGGDEKLFF
NA	TRBV28	TRBJ2-1	NA	TGTGCCAGCCTAGGGGGTAACAGGTACAATGAGCAGTTCTTC	CASLGGNRYNEQFF
NA	TRBV28	TRBJ2-3	NA	TGTGCCAGCAGTCCGGACACGGTAAACACAGATACGCAGTATTTT	CASSPDTVNTDTQYF
NA	TRBV9	TRBJ1-2	TRBD1	TGTGCCAGCAGCGGACAGGGGGGGAACTATGGCTACACCTTC	CASSGQGGNYGYTF
NA	TRBV28	TRBJ1-2	TRBD1	TGTGCCAGCACCTTGGGAACAGGGGGTGGCTACACCTTC	CASTLGTGGGYTF
NA	TRBV18	TRBJ2-1	NA	TGTGCCAGCTCACTATCGACTGCCTACAATGAGCAGTTCTTC	CASSLSTAYNEQFF